This TCR beta chain was documented in a study of molecular identifiers for immune sequencing clone quantification. Notes on the study in general: Should identical TCR molecules share a barcode, the sizes of highly expanded clones could be underestimated.

Preparation of the bulk TCR libraries relied on previously described methods and listed TCR primers. One entry per CDR3 protein results from TCRdb running MiXCR on the PCR reads. The sample holds over 550,000 distinct CDR3 sequences, around 25% seen once. Regarding this clonotype: Its antigen is unidentified. One end of the junction fails to match germline, which may point to a read error.

The CDR3 has 15 residues. Germline V gene sequence: CDR1 DFQATT, CDR2 SNEGSKA (reference sequence). The sequence derives from a human donor in good health. Some libraries in this study had Jurkat cell RNA spiked in. The sample comprised naive CD8+ T cells from blood, with Jurkat cell RNA spiked in. Indicated subset: FACS-sorted CD8+CD4-CCR7+CD45RA+ naive T cells. V and J are TRBV20-1 and TRBJ2-1, with 11 nucleotides matching TRBD2. The CDR3 DNA follows: TGCAGTGCTCAAGCGGGACTAGCGGCTTACAATGAGCAGTCCTTC. This codes for CSAQAGLAAYNEQSF.